The source of this TCR beta chain is a study of T cell changes during pregnancy in multiple sclerosis. Here immunoSEQ multiplex PCR was the method, and the copy in TCRdb shows in-frame clones only, minus some. The table has fewer than 60,000 clones, roughly 88% seen once. The sample holds one count of this clone. There are 14 residues in the CDR3. CDR1 and CDR2 (germline): MNHEY, SMNVEV (reference sequence). Trimming cost V 9 bases and J 5 bases, with 16 bases left between them. Sequences were derived from peripheral blood, sampled in the third trimester of pregnancy. The chain carries TRBV27 and TRBJ1-4; tentatively, D is TRBD1 (6 bases). The sequence was collected from a female donor in good health, enrolled as a control in a pregnancy study. The CDR3 DNA reads as TGTGCCAGTGGGGGCAGGACCTCAAATGAAAAACTGTTTTTT. As protein: CASGGRTSNEKLFF.